A selection of T cell receptor beta chains follows, all from one sample in a study of cytomegalovirus exposure and HLA in healthy donors. The data were produced by immunoSEQ multiplex PCR, yet TCRdb's version contains in-frame clones alone and is incomplete. This table holds over 200,000 clones, around 80% found once. The sample taken for sequencing was PBMCs. The receptors derive from a woman in her twenties or thirties in good health and CMV-seropositive. CDR3s include the opening cysteine and the closing phenylalanine or tryptophan. D genes are given only for firm matches. Clone size is given for some rows only: seen once, a few or many times, or a class if the clone is expanded.

D	size	J	V	DNA	CDR3
-	-	TRBJ2-1	TRBV6-6	TGTGCCAGCCTGGCAGGGGACAATGAGCAGTTCTTC	CASLAGDNEQFF
-	-	TRBJ1-2	TRBV29-1	TGCAGCGTACGACAGGCTACCCGGGATGGCTACACCTTC	CSVRQATRDGYTF
-	-	TRBJ2-7	TRBV28	TGTGCCAGCAGTTCGACCGGGGCCCAGGGCTTC	CASSSTGAQGF
-	many	TRBJ2-5	TRBV2	TGTGCCAGCAGTGAGATGAGTTCTGGAGGGACCCAGTACTTC	CASSEMSSGGTQYF
-	-	TRBJ1-2	TRBV5-1	TGCGCCAGCAGCTTCGGGCCAGCCAGTGGCTACACCTTC	CASSFGPASGYTF
-	-	TRBJ2-7	TRBV21-1	TGTGCCAGCAGCAAAGGCGGGAGGGACAGTGGGGTCTACGAGCAGTACTTC	CASSKGGRDSGVYEQYF
TRBD1	once	TRBJ1-1	TRBV10-3	TGTGCCACCCAGACAGGGAGGACTGAAGCTTTCTTT	CATQTGRTEAFF
TRBD1	once	TRBJ2-7	TRBV28	TGTGCCAGCAGTTTCGTGGGACAGGGTGACTACGAGCAGTACTTC	CASSFVGQGDYEQYF
TRBD2	-	TRBJ2-7	TRBV6-5	TGTGCCAGCAGGATGGGAGGGGAAACCTACGAGCAGTACTTC	CASRMGGETYEQYF
TRBD2	-	TRBJ2-7	TRBV6-5	TGTGCCAGCAGTTTCGGACGGGAGGACGAGCAGTACTTC	CASSFGREDEQYF
TRBD1	-	TRBJ1-5	TRBV7-8	TGTGCCAGCAGCCCCCCTTCCCCGGACAGGTCGGGGCCCCAGCATTTT	CASSPPSPDRSGPQHF